These 24 T cell receptor beta chains were sequenced from one sample in a study of control samples from healthy donors and cancer patients. The assay was immunoSEQ multiplex PCR, and TCRdb's table has in-frame clones only and misses some. The sample gives 65,000 to 75,000 clones, roughly 87% of which show up once; 4% is in the top ten. The source material was blood. The receptor set was obtained from a woman between 45 and 60 years old in good health.

V usage is TRBV23-1 and J usage is TRBJ2-7, with unresolved D. TRBV23-1 is designated an ORF whose function remains uncertain. V lost 3 bases, J lost 6 bases, and 9 bases lay in between. This CDR3 is built from 12 residues. The CDR3 sequence is CASSQDCCEQYF. The CDR3 nucleotides read TGCGCCAGCAGTCAGGATTGCTGCGAGCAGTACTTC.

The V gene is TRBV28, the J gene TRBJ2-2; 9 bases are a match to TRBD1. The CDR3 contains 17 residues. Looked up from germline, CDR1 is MDHEN and CDR2 is SYDVKM. V lost 6 bases to trimming and J lost 1 base; unmatched junction nucleotides: 9. DNA of the CDR3: TGTGCCAGCAGCGTACCGACGGGACAGGGGAACACCGGGGAGCTGTTTTTT. Translated: CASSVPTGQGNTGELFF. Drawing the rest from reference TRBV28 and TRBJ2-2, the complete variable domain is DVKVTQSSRYLVKRTGEKVFLECVQDMDHENMFWYRQDPGLGLRLIYFSYDVKMKEKGDIPEGYSVSREKKERFSLILESASTNQTSMYLCASSVPTGQGNTGELFFGEGSRLTVL.

This chain joins TRBV6-2 or TRBV6-3 and TRBJ2-1; D is possibly TRBD2 (6 bases). This CDR3 contains 15 residues. Germline assignment: CDR1 MNHEY and CDR2 SVGEGT. V shed 2 bases and J shed 1 base, with 9 bases lying between them. The CDR3 bases are TGTGCCAGCAGTTACAGCGCGGGGTCCTACAATGAGCAGTTCTTC. Its translation: CASSYSAGSYNEQFF.

The chain employs TRBV9 and TRBJ1-2, with 12 bases identical to TRBD1. Per the germline V gene, CDR1 is SGDLS and CDR2 is YYNGEE. The V gene end was trimmed by 0 bases and the J gene end by 3 bases; junction bases not matched to a gene: 15. This CDR3 region has 20 residues. The CDR3 DNA follows: TGTGCCAGCAGCGTAGTAGGAAGCAACCCGGGACAGGGGGCCTACTATGGCTACACCTTC. Amino acid sequence: CASSVVGSNPGQGAYYGYTF.

CDR3 sequence reads: CASSQGESYTSDTQYF. For the CDR3, the DNA is TGTGCCAGCAGCCAAGGTGAATCCTACACCTCAGATACGCAGTATTTT. This chain joins TRBV3-1 (or the pseudogene TRBV3-2) and TRBJ2-3; no firm D call. Germline assignment: CDR1 LGHDT and CDR2 YNNKEL (reference sequence). V lost 1 base, J lost 4 bases, and 15 bases lay in between. The CDR3 consists of 16 residues.

V gene TRBV5-4 combines with J gene TRBJ2-1, with no clear D. This CDR3 is built from 12 residues. Looked up from germline, CDR1 is SGHNT and CDR2 is YYREEE (reference sequence). V lost 1 base and J 3 bases, leaving 2 bases between the germline ends. CDR3 sequence (DNA): TGTGCCAGCAGCTTGATCTACAATGAGCAGTTCTTC. It translates to CASSLIYNEQFF.

The chain employs TRBV3-1 (or the pseudogene TRBV3-2) and TRBJ2-2; D not resolved. The V gene's germline CDR1 is LGHDT and CDR2 YNNKEL (reference sequence). Trimming took off 1 base at V and 0 bases at J, with 9 bases between the two ends. CDR3 length equals 16 residues. CDR3: CASSQVLGPNTGELFF. Written as DNA, the CDR3 is TGTGCCAGCAGCCAAGTCCTCGGCCCGAACACCGGGGAGCTGTTTTTT.

The chain carries TRBV11-2 and TRBJ2-1; D unclear. Trimming cost V 2 bases and J 5 bases, with 1 base left between them. The CDR3 contains 11 residues. Germline loops: CDR1 SGHAT, CDR2 FQNNGV. This CDR3 is CASSLHNEQFF. The CDR3 nucleotides read TGTGCCAGCAGCTTACACAATGAGCAGTTCTTC. Full variable domain (rest looked up from reference TRBV11-2 and TRBJ2-1): EAGVAQSPRYKIIEKRQSVAFWCNPISGHATLYWYQQILGQGPKLLIQFQNNGVVDDSQLPKDRFSAERLKGVDSTLKIQPAKLEDSAVYLCASSLHNEQFFGPGTRLTVL.

The V gene is TRBV4-2, the J gene TRBJ2-6; 9 nucleotides agree with TRBD1. The V gene end was trimmed by 3 bases and the J gene end by 0 bases; junction bases not matched to a gene: 6. Germline V gives CDR1 LGHNA, CDR2 YNFKEQ. The CDR3 length is 18 residues. The chain's CDR3 is CASSQGTGGLSGANVLTF. CDR3 nucleotide sequence: TGTGCCAGCAGCCAGGGTACAGGGGGCCTCTCTGGGGCCAACGTCCTGACTTTC.

This clone was picked up a small number of times. The rearrangement uses TRBV5-4 and TRBJ2-2; unclear D gene. V was clipped by 6 bases and J by 5 bases, with 5 bases between them. Germline CDR1 SGHNT, CDR2 YYREEE (reference sequence). This CDR3 is 11 amino acids long. The CDR3 DNA is TGTGCCAGCACCAAAACCGGGGAGCTGTTTTTT. It specifies CASTKTGELFF.

The chain couples TRBV19 to TRBJ2-1; D possibly corresponds to TRBD2 (6 bases). Trimming cost V 4 bases and J 10 bases, with 20 bases left between them. This CDR3 has 15 residues. In germline, CDR1 is LNHDA, CDR2 SQIVND (reference sequence). In DNA, the CDR3 is TGTGCCAGTAGTACCCCCCCCCGGGGGATGGACGAGCAGTTCTTC. It encodes CASSTPPRGMDEQFF.

This clone was seen once. The chain joins TRBV5-1 to TRBJ2-2; D is perhaps TRBD1 (6 bases). Trimming left V 3 bases short and J 6 bases short, with 15 bases between. This CDR3 contains 15 residues. In germline, CDR1 is SGHRS, CDR2 YFSETQ. The CDR3 DNA sequence: TGCGCCAGCAGCTCCACCGGGACATCCTCCGGGGAGCTGTTTTTT. This translates into CASSSTGTSSGELFF. The full variable domain, completed using reference TRBV5-1 and TRBJ2-2, is KAGVTQTPRYLIKTRGQQVTLSCSPISGHRSVSWYQQTPGQGLQFLFEYFSETQRNKGNFPGRFSGRQFSNSRSEMNVSTLELGDSALYLCASSSTGTSSGELFFGEGSRLTVL.

The chain recombines TRBV10-3 with TRBJ2-1, with 9 bases identical to TRBD2. The CDR3 is 16 residues long. After removal of 4 bases from V and 6 bases from J, the junction contained 10 bases not matched to a gene. CDR1 is ENHRY and CDR2 is SYGVKD in the germline V gene. The CDR3 DNA reads as TGTGCCATCAGTGTAGAAGCGGGAGGTGGTGTCAATGAGCAGTTCTTC. Protein product: CAISVEAGGGVNEQFF.

The J gene is TRBJ1-2, the V gene TRBV10-3; TRBD1 might be the D (6 bases). This CDR3 is built from 13 residues. CDR1 ENHRY and CDR2 SYGVKD come from the germline V gene. Deletions cut 2 bases from V and 7 bases from J, with 11 bases between. In DNA form, the CDR3 reads TGTGCCATCAGTGAGCGGACAGATACTGGCTACACCTTC. Translated, it gives CAISERTDTGYTF.

This chain links TRBV2 with TRBJ1-5; 7 nucleotides agree with TRBD1. The CDR3 has 13 amino acids. Trimming took 7 bases from V and 5 from J; bases not matched to a gene: 5. CDR1 and CDR2 from the germline V gene are SNHLY and FYNNEI. CDR3 region: CASKATGDQPQHF. In DNA, the CDR3 is TGTGCCAGCAAGGCTACAGGGGATCAGCCCCAGCATTTT.

This clone came up once. This rearrangement joins TRBV2 to TRBJ1-1, with 12 bases lining up with TRBD1. J was trimmed by 7 bases and V by 7 bases; bases with no gene match: 7. In germline, CDR1 is SNHLY, CDR2 FYNNEI. This CDR3 is built from 14 residues. The CDR3 coding sequence is TGTGCCAGCATTCCCGGGACAGGGGGCCGTGAAGCTTTCTTT. Its protein product is CASIPGTGGREAFF.

The V call is TRBV6-1, the J call TRBJ2-5; D not certain. Per germline, CDR1 MNHNS and CDR2 SASEGT. There are 15 residues in the CDR3. V gave up 2 bases and J gave up 5 bases, with 15 bases separating them. CDR3 region: CASSESVTKWETQYF. The CDR3 region has the DNA TGTGCCAGCAGTGAATCGGTCACAAAGTGGGAGACCCAGTACTTC.

CDR3: CASSQVSGRGNGYTF. CDR3 DNA: TGTGCCAGCAGCCAAGTGTCGGGCAGGGGGAATGGCTACACCTTC. The chain carries TRBV3-1 (or the pseudogene TRBV3-2) and TRBJ1-2; 7 bases align to TRBD1. The CDR3 runs 15 residues. The V gene end was trimmed by 1 base and the J gene end by 6 bases; junction bases not matched to a gene: 8. Germline V gives CDR1 LGHDT, CDR2 YNNKEL (reference sequence).

Written as DNA, the CDR3 is TGTGCCACCAGCAGAGAGCCCCAGGGGGGGGAGACCCAGTACTTC. As protein: CATSREPQGGETQYF. The rearrangement joins TRBV15 to TRBJ2-5; D may correspond to TRBD1 or TRBD2 (7 bases each). V shed 0 bases and J shed 5 bases, with 13 bases lying between them. Germline CDR1 reads LNHNV; CDR2 reads YYDKDF (reference sequence). The CDR3 sequence is 15 residues long.

The chain couples TRBV7-9 to TRBJ2-5; 10 bases fit TRBD2. The germline V gene encodes CDR1 SEHNR and CDR2 FQNEAQ (reference sequence). The CDR3 totals 15 residues. Germline trimming cut 2 bases from V and 4 bases from J; bases unmatched to any gene: 4. DNA of the CDR3: TGTGCCAGCAGCTTAATGGCTAGCGGGAGAGAGACCCAGTACTTC. Translating it yields CASSLMASGRETQYF.

This sequence joins TRBV10-1 and TRBJ2-1; 12 positions agree with TRBD1. The CDR3 spans 15 residues. V was clipped by 7 bases and J by 7 bases; unmatched bases: 8. Looked up from germline, CDR1 is WNHNN and CDR2 is SYGVQD (reference sequence). CDR3 coding DNA: TGCGCCAGCACTTGCCGGGACAGGGGGCAGAATGAGCAGTTCTTC. Protein product: CASTCRDRGQNEQFF.

This chain connects TRBV19 to TRBJ1-5; D unclear. The V end was cut by 5 bases, the J end by 0 bases, with 8 bases between. The CDR3 totals 14 residues. Germline CDR1 is LNHDA and CDR2 is SQIVND (reference sequence). The CDR3 protein is CASSSVNSNQPQHF. CDR3 sequence (DNA): TGTGCCAGTAGTTCTGTTAATAGCAATCAGCCCCAGCATTTT. Full variable domain (rest looked up from reference TRBV19 and TRBJ1-5): DGGITQSPKYLFRKEGQNVTLSCEQNLNHDAMYWYRQDPGQGLRLIYYSQIVNDFQKGDIAEGYSVSREKKESFPLTVTSAQKNPTAFYLCASSSVNSNQPQHFGDGTRLSIL.

The J gene is TRBJ1-1, the V gene TRBV19, with D tentatively TRBD1 (5 bases). Germline loops: CDR1 LNHDA, CDR2 SQIVND (reference sequence). The V gene lost 0 bases and the J gene lost 0 bases, with 14 bases spanning the gap. This CDR3 is 17 amino acids long. The CDR3 region has the DNA TGTGCCAGTAGTATAGAGGGACGGACTGGGTTGAACACTGAAGCTTTCTTT. It codes for CASSIEGRTGLNTEAFF.

This clone was picked up one time. V and J are TRBV3-1 (or the pseudogene TRBV3-2) and TRBJ2-1; D not resolved. This CDR3 contains 18 residues. Trimming shortened V by 1 base and J by 0 bases, and 16 bases separated the two germline ends. Germline CDR1 reads LGHDT; CDR2 reads YNNKEL (reference sequence). The CDR3 reads CASSQGRPRLSSYNEQFF. As DNA, the CDR3 is TGTGCCAGCAGCCAAGGGAGACCCCGACTGAGCTCCTACAATGAGCAGTTCTTC.